The T cell receptor beta chain described here comes from a study of CD8+CD57+ T cells in acquired aplastic anemia. Study observations and caveats: No significant difference in CD8+ Simpson's diversity was found between patients and controls. The diversity of CD8+CD57+ cells in patients was lower than that of total CD4+ and CD8+ pools. Common to patients and controls were around 30 CD8+ CDR3 sequences.

The study profiled TCR beta VDJ and CDR3 using genomic DNA as template. TCRdb redid the calling of the reads with MiXCR, one entry per CDR3 protein. The sample yields approximately 21,000 distinct CDR3 sequences, roughly 40% seen once. CDR1 and CDR2 (germline): SGHTA, FQGNSA. The CDR3 is 14 residues long. Patients chosen for sequencing had CD8+CD57+ cells that had expanded, as shown by flow cytometry. Every patient had severe acquired aplastic anemia. As to this clonotype: Its cognate antigen is unknown. The germline gene is not matched at one end of the junction; a read error may be the cause.

Sequencing input: CD8+CD57+ T cells sorted from PBMCs. The subset here: bead-enriched CD8+CD57+ effector memory T cells from SAA patients. The chain has TRBV7-2 and TRBJ1-1, with a weak D call TRBD1 (5 bases). This clonotype originated in a human donor with aplastic anemia. The CDR3 protein is CASSFGHLDTVAFF. CDR3 DNA: TGTGCCAGCAGCTTTGGGCACCTGGACACTGTAGCTTTCTTT.